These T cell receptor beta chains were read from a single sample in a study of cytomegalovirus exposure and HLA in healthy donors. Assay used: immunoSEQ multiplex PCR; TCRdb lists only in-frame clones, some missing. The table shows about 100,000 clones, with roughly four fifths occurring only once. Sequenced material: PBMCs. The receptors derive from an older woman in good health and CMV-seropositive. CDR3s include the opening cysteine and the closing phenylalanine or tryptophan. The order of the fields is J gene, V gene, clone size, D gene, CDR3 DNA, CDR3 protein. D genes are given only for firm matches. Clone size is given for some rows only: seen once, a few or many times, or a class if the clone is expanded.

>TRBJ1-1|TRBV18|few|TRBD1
TGTGCCAGCTCACCTTTGACAGGGGACACTGAAGCTTTCTTT
CASSPLTGDTEAFF
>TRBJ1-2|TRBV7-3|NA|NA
TGTGCCAGCAGCCGTACCCCGGAGGATGGCTACACCTTC
CASSRTPEDGYTF
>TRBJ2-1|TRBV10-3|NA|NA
TGTGCCATCAGCCCGAGTAGGAGTGAGCAGTTCTTC
CAISPSRSEQFF
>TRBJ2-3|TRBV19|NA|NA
TGTGCCAGTAGAATCAGTGGAGATACGCAGTATTTT
CASRISGDTQYF
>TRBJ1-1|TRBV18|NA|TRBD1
TGTGCCAGCTCAAGGACAGGAGGGACTGAAGCTTTCTTT
CASSRTGGTEAFF
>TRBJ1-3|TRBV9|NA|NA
TGTGCCAGCAGCGTGAGTGGAAACACCATATATTTT
CASSVSGNTIYF
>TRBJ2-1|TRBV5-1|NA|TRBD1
TGCGCCAGCCGCCTAGAGGGGGCAGGTGAGCAGTTCTTC
CASRLEGAGEQFF
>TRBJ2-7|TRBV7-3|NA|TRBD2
TGTGCCAGCAGCAGCCAACCGGGACTAGCGGGAGAGCAGTACTTC
CASSSQPGLAGEQYF
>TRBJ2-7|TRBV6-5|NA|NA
TGTGCCAGCAGCCGTTATAGCAAATACGAGCAGTACTTC
CASSRYSKYEQYF
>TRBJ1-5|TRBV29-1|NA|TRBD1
TGCAGCGTTTCCAGGGGGAGCAATCAGCCCCAGCATTTT
CSVSRGSNQPQHF
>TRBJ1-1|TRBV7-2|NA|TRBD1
TGTGCCAGCAGCTTAAATGACAGGGGCTACACTGAAGCTTTCTTT
CASSLNDRGYTEAFF
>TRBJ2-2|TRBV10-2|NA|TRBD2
TGCGCCAGCAGTGAGGGTAGCGGGAGAACCGGGGAGCTGTTTTTT
CASSEGSGRTGELFF